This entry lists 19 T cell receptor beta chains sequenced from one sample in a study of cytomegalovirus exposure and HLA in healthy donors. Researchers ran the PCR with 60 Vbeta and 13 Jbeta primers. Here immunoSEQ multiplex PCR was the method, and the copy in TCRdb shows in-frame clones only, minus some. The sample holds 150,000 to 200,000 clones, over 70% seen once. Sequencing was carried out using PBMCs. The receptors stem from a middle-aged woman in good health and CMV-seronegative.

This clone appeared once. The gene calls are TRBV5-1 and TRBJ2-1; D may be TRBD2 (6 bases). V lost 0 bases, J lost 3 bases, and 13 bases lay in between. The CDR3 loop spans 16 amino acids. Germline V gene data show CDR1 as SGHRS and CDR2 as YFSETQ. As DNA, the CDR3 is TGCGCCAGCAGCTTGGCCGGCCCTAGCGTCTACAATGAGCAGTTCTTC. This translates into CASSLAGPSVYNEQFF.

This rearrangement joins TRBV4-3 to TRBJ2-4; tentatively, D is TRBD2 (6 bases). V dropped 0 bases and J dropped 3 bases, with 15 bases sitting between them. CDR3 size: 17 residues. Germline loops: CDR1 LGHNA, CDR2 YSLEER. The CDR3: CASSQDLLAPVKNIQYF. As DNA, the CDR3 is TGCGCCAGCAGCCAAGATCTCCTAGCGCCTGTCAAAAACATTCAGTACTTC.

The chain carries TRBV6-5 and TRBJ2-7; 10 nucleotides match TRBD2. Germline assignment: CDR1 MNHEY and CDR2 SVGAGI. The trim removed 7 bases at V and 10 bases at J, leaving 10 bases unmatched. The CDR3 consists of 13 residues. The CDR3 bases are TGTGCCAGCAACAGAGCGGGGGGGCAACAACAGTACTTC. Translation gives CASNRAGGQQQYF.

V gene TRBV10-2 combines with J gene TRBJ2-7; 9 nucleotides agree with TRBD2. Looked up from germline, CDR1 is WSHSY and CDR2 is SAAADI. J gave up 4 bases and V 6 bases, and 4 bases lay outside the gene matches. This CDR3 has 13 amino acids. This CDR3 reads CASRAGGGYEQYF. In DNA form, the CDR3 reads TGCGCCAGCAGAGCGGGAGGTGGATACGAGCAGTACTTC.

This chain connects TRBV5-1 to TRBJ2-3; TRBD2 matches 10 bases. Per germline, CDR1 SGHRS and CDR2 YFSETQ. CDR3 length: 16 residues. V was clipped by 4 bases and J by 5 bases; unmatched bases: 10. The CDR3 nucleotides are TGCGCCAGCAGCAGAGATAGCGGGGGGCGGGTAGATACGCAGTATTTT. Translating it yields CASSRDSGGRVDTQYF.

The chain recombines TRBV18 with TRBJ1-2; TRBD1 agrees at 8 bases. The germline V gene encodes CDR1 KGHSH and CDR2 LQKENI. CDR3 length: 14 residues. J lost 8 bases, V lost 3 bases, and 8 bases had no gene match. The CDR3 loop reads CASSPSSTGEGYTF. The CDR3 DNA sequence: TGTGCCAGCTCACCCTCTTCGACAGGGGAAGGCTACACCTTC.

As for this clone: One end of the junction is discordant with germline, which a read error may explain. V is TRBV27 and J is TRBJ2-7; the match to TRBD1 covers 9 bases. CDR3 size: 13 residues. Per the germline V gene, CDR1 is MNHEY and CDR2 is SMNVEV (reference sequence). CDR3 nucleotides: TGTGCCAGCAGTTTCACGGAGGGACAGGGTCTGTCCTTC. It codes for CASSFTEGQGLSF.

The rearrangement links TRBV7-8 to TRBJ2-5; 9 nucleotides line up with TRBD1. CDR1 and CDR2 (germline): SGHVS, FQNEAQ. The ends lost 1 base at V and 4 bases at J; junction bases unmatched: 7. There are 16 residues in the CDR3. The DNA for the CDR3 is TGTGCCAGCAGCTTAGGGGACAGGGCGGCGGGAGAGACCCAGTACTTC. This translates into CASSLGDRAAGETQYF. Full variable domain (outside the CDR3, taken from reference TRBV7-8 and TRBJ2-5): GAGVSQSPRYKVAKRGQDVALRCDPISGHVSLFWYQQALGQGPEFLTYFQNEAQLDKSGLPSDRFFAERPEGSVSTLKIQRTQQEDSAVYLCASSLGDRAAGETQYFGPGTRLLVL.

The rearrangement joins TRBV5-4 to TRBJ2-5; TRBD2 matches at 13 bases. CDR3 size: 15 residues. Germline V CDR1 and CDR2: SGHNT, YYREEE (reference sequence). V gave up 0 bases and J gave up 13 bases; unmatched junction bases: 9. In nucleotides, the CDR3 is TGTGCCAGCAGCTTGGCCGGGACTAGCGGGACGTTCACGTACTTC. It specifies CASSLAGTSGTFTYF.

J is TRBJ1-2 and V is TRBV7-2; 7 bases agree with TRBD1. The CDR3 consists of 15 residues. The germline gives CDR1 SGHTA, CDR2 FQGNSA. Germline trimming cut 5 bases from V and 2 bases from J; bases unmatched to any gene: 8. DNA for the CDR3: TGTGCCAGCAGCCTAGGGGGCGCAGAAAACTATGGCTACACCTTC. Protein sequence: CASSLGGAENYGYTF. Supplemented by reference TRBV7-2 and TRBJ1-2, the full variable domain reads GAGVSQSPSNKVTEKGKDVELRCDPISGHTALYWYRQSLGQGLEFLIYFQGNSAPDKSGLPSDRFSAERTGGSVSTLTIQRTQQEDSAVYLCASSLGGAENYGYTFGSGTRLTVV.

CDR3 residues: CASSGEPYEQYF. DNA for the CDR3: TGTGCCAGCAGTGGGGAGCCCTACGAGCAGTACTTC. The chain employs TRBV2 and TRBJ2-7, with D perhaps TRBD2 (5 bases). Per the germline V gene, CDR1 is SNHLY and CDR2 is FYNNEI. This CDR3 contains 12 residues. Trimming shortened V by 4 bases and J by 2 bases, and 6 bases separated the two germline ends. Drawing the rest from reference TRBV2 and TRBJ2-7, the complete variable domain is EPEVTQTPSHQVTQMGQEVILRCVPISNHLYFYWYRQILGQKVEFLVSFYNNEISEKSEIFDDQFSVERPDGSNFTLKIRSTKLEDSAMYFCASSGEPYEQYFGPGTRLTVT.

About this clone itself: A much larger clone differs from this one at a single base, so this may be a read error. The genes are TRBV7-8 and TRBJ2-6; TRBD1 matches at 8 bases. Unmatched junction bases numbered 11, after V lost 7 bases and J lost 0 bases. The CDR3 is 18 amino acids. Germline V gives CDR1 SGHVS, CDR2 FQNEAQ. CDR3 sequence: CASNQPGTGHSGANVLTF. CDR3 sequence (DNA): TGTGCCAGCAATCAACCCGGGACAGGCCACTCTGGGGCCAACGTCCTGACTTTC.

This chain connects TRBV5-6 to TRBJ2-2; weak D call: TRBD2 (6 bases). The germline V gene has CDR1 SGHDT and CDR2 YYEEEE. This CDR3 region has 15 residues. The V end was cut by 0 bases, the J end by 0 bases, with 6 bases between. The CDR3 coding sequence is TGTGCCAGCAGCTTGGGACTAGCGAACACCGGGGAGCTGTTTTTT. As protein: CASSLGLANTGELFF.

The CDR3 sequence: CASSGRTGGNTIYF. The CDR3 DNA reads TGTGCCAGCAGTGGCCGGACAGGGGGAAACACCATATATTTT. J is TRBJ1-3 and V is TRBV28, with TRBD1 matching 8 bases. Trimming cost V 5 bases and J 4 bases; bases outside gene matches: 4. This CDR3 region has 14 residues. Germline values: CDR1 MDHEN, CDR2 SYDVKM. Filled out from reference TRBV28 and TRBJ1-3, the complete variable domain reads DVKVTQSSRYLVKRTGEKVFLECVQDMDHENMFWYRQDPGLGLRLIYFSYDVKMKEKGDIPEGYSVSREKKERFSLILESASTNQTSMYLCASSGRTGGNTIYFGEGSWLTVV.

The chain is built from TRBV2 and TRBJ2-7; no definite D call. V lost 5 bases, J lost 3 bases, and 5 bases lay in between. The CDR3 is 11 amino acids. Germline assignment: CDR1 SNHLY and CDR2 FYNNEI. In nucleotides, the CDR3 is TGTGCCAGCAGTACCGGCTACGAGCAGTACTTC. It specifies CASSTGYEQYF. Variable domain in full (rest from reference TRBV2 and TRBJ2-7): EPEVTQTPSHQVTQMGQEVILRCVPISNHLYFYWYRQILGQKVEFLVSFYNNEISEKSEIFDDQFSVERPDGSNFTLKIRSTKLEDSAMYFCASSTGYEQYFGPGTRLTVT.

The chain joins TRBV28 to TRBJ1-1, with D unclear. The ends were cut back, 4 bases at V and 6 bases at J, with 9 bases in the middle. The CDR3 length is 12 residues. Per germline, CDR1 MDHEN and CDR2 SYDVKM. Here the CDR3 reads CASSSGWSEAFF. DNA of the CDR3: TGTGCCAGCAGTTCCGGGTGGTCTGAAGCTTTCTTT.

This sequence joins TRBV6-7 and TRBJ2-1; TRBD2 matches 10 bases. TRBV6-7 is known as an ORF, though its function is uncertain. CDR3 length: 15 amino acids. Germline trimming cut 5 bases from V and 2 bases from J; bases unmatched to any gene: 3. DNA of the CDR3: TGTGCCAGCAGTCCCAGCGGGAGGGCCTACAATGAGCAGTTCTTC. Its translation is CASSPSGRAYNEQFF.

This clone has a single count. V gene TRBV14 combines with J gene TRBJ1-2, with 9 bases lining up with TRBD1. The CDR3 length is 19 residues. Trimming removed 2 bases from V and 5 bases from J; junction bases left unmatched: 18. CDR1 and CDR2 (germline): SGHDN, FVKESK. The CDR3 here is CASSQFDLMPSGQGYGYTF. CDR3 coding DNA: TGTGCCAGCAGCCAATTTGATCTTATGCCCTCGGGACAGGGTTATGGCTACACCTTC.

The CDR3 DNA sequence: TGCGCCAGCAGCTTGGGCGGCTTGGTCACAGATACGCAGTATTTT. Translated: CASSLGGLVTDTQYF. The V call is TRBV5-1, the J call TRBJ2-3; D is unresolved. CDR1 and CDR2 (germline): SGHRS, YFSETQ. The CDR3 length is 15 residues. The V gene lost 0 bases and the J gene lost 2 bases, with 10 bases spanning the gap.